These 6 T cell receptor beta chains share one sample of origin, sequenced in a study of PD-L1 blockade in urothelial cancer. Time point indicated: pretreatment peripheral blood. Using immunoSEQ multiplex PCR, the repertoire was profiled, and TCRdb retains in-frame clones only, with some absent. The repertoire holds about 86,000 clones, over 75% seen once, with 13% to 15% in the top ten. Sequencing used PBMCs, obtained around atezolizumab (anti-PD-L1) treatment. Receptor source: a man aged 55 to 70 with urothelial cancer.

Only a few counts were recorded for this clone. For the CDR3, the DNA is TGTGCCAGCAAAGGCCGGGGGGGAGGCAATCAGCCCCAGCATTTT. It yields the protein CASKGRGGGNQPQHF. This chain links TRBV6-1 with TRBJ1-5; D is perhaps TRBD1 (5 bases). The CDR3 contains 15 residues. Trimming took off 7 bases at V and 2 bases at J, with 15 bases between the two ends. CDR1 and CDR2 from the germline V gene are MNHNS and SASEGT.

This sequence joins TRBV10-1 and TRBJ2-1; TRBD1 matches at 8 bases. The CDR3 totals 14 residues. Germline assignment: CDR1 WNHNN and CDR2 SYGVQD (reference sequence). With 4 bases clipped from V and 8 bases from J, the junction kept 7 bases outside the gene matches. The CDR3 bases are TGCGCCAGCAGTGGGGCCGGCAGGGGGCATGAGCAGTTCTTC. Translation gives CASSGAGRGHEQFF.

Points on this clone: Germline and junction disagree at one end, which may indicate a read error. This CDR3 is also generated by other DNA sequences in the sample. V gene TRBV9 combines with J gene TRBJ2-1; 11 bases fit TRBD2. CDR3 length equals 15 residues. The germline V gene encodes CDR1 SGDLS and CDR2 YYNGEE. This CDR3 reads CASSFSGGAYNEQFF. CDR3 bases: TGTGCCAGCAGCTTTAGCGGGGGGGCCTATAATGAGCAGTTCTTC.

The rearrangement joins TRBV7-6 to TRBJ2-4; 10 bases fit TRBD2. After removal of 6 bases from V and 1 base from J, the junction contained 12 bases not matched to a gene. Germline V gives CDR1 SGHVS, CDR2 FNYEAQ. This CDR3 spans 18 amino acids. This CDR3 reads CASSTPSGRVRAKNIQYF. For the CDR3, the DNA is TGTGCCAGCAGTACGCCTAGCGGGAGAGTCCGGGCCAAAAACATTCAGTACTTC.

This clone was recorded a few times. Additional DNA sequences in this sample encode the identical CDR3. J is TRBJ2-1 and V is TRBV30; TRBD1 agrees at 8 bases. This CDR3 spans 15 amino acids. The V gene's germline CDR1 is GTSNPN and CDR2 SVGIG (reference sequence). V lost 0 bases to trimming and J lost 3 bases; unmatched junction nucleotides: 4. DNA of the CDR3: TGTGCCTGGAGTGTACGAACAGGGGGCTACAATGAGCAGTTCTTC. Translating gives CAWSVRTGGYNEQFF.

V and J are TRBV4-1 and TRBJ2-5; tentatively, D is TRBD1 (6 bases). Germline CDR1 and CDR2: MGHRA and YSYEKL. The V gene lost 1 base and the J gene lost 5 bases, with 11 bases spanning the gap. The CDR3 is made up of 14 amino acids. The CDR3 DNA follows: TGCGCCAGCAGCCAAGTCCACAGGGAGGAGACCCAGTACTTC. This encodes CASSQVHREETQYF.